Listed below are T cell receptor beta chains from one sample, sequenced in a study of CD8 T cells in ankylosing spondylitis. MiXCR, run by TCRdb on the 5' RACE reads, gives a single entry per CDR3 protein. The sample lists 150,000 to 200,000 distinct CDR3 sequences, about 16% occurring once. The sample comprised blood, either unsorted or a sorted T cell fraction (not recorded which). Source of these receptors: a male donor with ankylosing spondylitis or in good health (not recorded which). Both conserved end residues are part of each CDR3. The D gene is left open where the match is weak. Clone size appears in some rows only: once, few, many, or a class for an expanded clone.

CSATAGVRQETQYF	TGCAGTGCTACAGCGGGAGTCCGGCAAGAGACCCAGTACTTC	TRBD2	TRBV20-1	TRBJ2-5	many
CASSTGQGANEKLFF	TGCGCCAGCAGCACCGGACAAGGGGCTAATGAAAAACTGTTTTTT	.	TRBV5-1	TRBJ1-4	many
CTSSYRQVTSAERSSYEQYF	TGTACCAGCAGTTACCGACAGGTCACTAGCGCCGAGAGGTCCTCTTACGAGCAGTACTTC	.	TRBV6-5	TRBJ2-7	.
CASSYSRMGQGMNTEAFF	TGTGCCAGCAGTTACTCCCGCATGGGACAGGGGATGAACACTGAAGCTTTCTTT	TRBD1	TRBV6-2/TRBV6-3	TRBJ1-1	many
CASSPTSGPAGNIQYF	TGTGCCAGCAGTCCTACCTCGGGACCTGCGGGGAACATTCAGTACTTC	.	TRBV27	TRBJ2-4	.
CSGGTPPGGEQFF	TGCAGCGGAGGGACTCCACCCGGTGGTGAGCAGTTCTTC	.	TRBV29-1	TRBJ2-1	few
CASSAGQAVTEKLFF	TGTGCCAGTAGTGCGGGGCAGGCCGTGACGGAAAAACTGTTTTTT	.	TRBV19	TRBJ1-4	.
CASSLSRGATDTQYF	TGCGCCAGCAGCTTGAGCAGGGGAGCGACAGATACGCAGTATTTT	.	TRBV5-1	TRBJ2-3	many
CSVEGDTGKFGELFF	TGCAGCGTTGAAGGAGACACAGGGAAATTCGGGGAGCTGTTTTTT	.	TRBV29-1	TRBJ2-2	.
CASGLWRQTTEAFF	TGTGCTAGTGGTTTGTGGCGACAGACCACTGAAGCTTTCTTT	.	TRBV12-5	TRBJ1-1	.
CASSYQAPYEQYF	TGTGCCAGCAGTTACCAGGCCCCGTACGAGCAGTACTTC	.	TRBV28	TRBJ2-7	many
CASGLVSGGLGGYTF	TGTGCTAGTGGTTTGGTTAGCGGGGGATTAGGTGGCTACACCTTC	.	TRBV12-5	TRBJ1-2	few
CASSVAGRTNNQPQHF	TGTGCCAGCAGCGTAGCTGGGAGGACGAACAATCAGCCCCAGCATTTT	.	TRBV9	TRBJ1-5	many
CSAQTYSNQPQHF	TGCAGCGCCCAGACCTATAGCAATCAGCCCCAGCATTTT	.	TRBV29-1	TRBJ1-5	many
CASRPSGTSNQPQHF	TGTGCCAGCCGACCCTCTGGGACAAGCAATCAGCCCCAGCATTTT	.	TRBV27	TRBJ1-5	few
CASSLAGTVAGYTF	TGTGCCAGCAGCTTAGCGGGGACAGTGGCTGGCTACACCTTC	TRBD1	TRBV7-8	TRBJ1-2	many
CASSQDRGGGPYNEQFF	TGCGCCAGCAGCCAAGATCGGGGAGGGGGGCCCTACAATGAGCAGTTCTTC	.	TRBV4-1	TRBJ2-1	many
CAWSVVGRRAEAFF	TGTGCCTGGAGTGTAGTGGGGAGGAGAGCTGAAGCTTTCTTT	.	TRBV30	TRBJ1-1	few
CASVSGPSTDTQYF	TGTGCCAGCGTTAGCGGACCTAGCACAGATACGCAGTATTTT	.	TRBV2	TRBJ2-3	few
CATSDPGQGWGELFF	TGTGCCACCAGTGATCCAGGACAAGGTTGGGGGGAGCTGTTTTTT	.	TRBV24-1	TRBJ2-2	few
CASSIGVQETQYF	TGTGCCAGTAGTATCGGGGTCCAAGAGACCCAGTACTTC	.	TRBV19	TRBJ2-5	.
CASSPTQGASNQPQHF	TGTGCCAGCAGTCCTACCCAGGGGGCGAGCAATCAGCCCCAGCATTTT	TRBD1	TRBV28	TRBJ1-5	many
CASRSTGGDEQYF	TGTGCCAGCAGGTCGACAGGGGGGGACGAGCAGTACTTC	TRBD1	TRBV7-2	TRBJ2-7	.
CASSLSGRNEKLFF	TGTGCCAGCAGCTTATCCGGAAGGAATGAAAAACTGTTTTTT	.	TRBV7-2	TRBJ1-4	.
CASNPGSLFGNTIYF	TGTGCCAGCAATCCCGGATCCCTCTTTGGAAACACCATATATTTT	.	TRBV6-1	TRBJ1-3	many
CASSLSVSRTGEYVTGELFF	TGTGCCAGCAGTTTATCCGTTTCTCGGACAGGGGAGTATGTCACCGGGGAGCTGTTTTTT	TRBD1	TRBV27	TRBJ2-2	.
CASTLRGSGTTDTQYF	TGCGCCAGCACCCTAAGGGGTAGCGGGACCACAGATACGCAGTATTTT	TRBD2	TRBV5-1	TRBJ2-3	many
CASSPVGRQETQYF	TGCGCCAGCAGCCCGGTCGGGCGGCAAGAGACCCAGTACTTC	.	TRBV5-1	TRBJ2-5	many
CSVIAGGLNEQFF	TGCAGTGTTATAGCGGGAGGGCTCAATGAGCAGTTCTTC	TRBD2	TRBV20-1	TRBJ2-1	.